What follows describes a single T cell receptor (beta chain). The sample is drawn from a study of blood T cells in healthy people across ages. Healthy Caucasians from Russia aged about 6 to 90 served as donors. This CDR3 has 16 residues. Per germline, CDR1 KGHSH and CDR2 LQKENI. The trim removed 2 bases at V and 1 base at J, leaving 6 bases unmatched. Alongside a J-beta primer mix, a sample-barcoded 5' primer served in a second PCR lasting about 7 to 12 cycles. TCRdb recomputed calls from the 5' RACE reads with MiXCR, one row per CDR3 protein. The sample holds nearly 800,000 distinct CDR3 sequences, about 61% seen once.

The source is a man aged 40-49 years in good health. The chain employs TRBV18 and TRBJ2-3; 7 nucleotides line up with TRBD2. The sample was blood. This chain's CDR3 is CASSPGRGGGTDTQYF. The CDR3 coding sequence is TGTGCCAGCTCACCAGGGCGCGGGGGAGGCACAGATACGCAGTATTTT.